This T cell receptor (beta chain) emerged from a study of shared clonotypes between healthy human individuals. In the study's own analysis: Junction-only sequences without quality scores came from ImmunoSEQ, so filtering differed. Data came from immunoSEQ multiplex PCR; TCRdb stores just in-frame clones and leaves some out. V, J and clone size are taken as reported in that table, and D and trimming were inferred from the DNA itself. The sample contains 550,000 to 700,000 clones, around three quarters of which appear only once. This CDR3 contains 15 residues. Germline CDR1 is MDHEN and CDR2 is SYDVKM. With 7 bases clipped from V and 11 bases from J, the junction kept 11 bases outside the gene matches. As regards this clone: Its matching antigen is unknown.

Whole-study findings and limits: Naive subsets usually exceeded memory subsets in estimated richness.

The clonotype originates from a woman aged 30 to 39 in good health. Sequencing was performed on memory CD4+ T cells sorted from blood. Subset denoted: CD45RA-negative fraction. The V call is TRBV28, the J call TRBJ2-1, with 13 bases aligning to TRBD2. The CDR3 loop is CASTPRTSGSNKQFF. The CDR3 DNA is TGTGCCAGCACCCCTAGGACTAGCGGGAGCAACAAGCAGTTCTTC.